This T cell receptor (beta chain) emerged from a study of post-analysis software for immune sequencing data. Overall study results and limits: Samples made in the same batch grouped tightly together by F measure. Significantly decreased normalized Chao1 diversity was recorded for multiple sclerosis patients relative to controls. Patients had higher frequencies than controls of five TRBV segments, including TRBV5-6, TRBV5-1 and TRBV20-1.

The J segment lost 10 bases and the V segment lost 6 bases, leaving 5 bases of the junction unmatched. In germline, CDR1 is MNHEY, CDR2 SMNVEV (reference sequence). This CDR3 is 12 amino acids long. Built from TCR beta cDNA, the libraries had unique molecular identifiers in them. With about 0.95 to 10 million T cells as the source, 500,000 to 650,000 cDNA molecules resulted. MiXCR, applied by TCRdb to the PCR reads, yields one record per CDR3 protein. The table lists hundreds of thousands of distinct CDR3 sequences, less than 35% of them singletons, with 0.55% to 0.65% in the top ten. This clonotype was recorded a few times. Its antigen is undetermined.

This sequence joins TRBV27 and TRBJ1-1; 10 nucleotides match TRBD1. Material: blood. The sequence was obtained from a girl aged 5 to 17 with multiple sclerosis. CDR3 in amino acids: CASSRGTGVAFF. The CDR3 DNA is TGTGCCAGCAGCCGGGGGACAGGGGTAGCTTTCTTT.